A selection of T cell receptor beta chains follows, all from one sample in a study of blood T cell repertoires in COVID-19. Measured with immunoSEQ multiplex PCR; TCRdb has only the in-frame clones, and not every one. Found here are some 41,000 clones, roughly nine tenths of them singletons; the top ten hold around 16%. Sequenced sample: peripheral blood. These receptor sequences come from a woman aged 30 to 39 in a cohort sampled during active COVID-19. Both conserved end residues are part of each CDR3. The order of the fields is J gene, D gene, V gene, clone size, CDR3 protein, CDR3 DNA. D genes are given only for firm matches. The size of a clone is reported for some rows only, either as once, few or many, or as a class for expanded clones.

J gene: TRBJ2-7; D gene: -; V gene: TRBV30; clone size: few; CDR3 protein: CACPRGIDEQYF; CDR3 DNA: TGTGCCTGCCCCCGGGGGATCGACGAGCAGTACTTC
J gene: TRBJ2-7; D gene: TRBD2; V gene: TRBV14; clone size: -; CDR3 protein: CASSYPSGGTYEQYF; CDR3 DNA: TGTGCCAGCAGCTACCCTAGCGGGGGTACCTACGAGCAGTACTTC
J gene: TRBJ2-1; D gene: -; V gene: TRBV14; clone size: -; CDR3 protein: CASSQVQRLSSYNEQFF; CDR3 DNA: TGTGCCAGCAGCCAAGTTCAGCGCCTGAGCTCCTACAATGAGCAGTTCTTC
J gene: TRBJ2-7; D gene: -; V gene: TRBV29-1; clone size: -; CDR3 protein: CSVEDKYEQYF; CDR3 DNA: TGCAGCGTTGAGGACAAGTACGAGCAGTACTTC
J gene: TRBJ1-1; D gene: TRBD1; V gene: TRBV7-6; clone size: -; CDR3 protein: CASSLPGQANEAFF; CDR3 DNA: TGTGCCAGCAGCCTACCAGGACAGGCGAATGAAGCTTTCTTT
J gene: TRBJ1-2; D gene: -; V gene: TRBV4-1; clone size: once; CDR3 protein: CASSQDPPPGLYGYTF; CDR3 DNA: TGCGCCAGCAGCCAAGACCCTCCCCCGGGACTCTATGGCTACACCTTC
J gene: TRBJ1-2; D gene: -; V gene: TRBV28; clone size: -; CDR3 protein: CASRQPLNYGYTF; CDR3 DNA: TGTGCCAGCAGGCAACCGCTAAACTATGGCTACACCTTC
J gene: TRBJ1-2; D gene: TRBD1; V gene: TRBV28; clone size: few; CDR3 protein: CASRKDPRQGIYYGYTF; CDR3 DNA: TGTGCCAGCAGAAAAGATCCCCGACAGGGGATCTACTATGGCTACACCTTC
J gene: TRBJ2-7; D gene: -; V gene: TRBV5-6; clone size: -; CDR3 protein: CASSLAEITREQYF; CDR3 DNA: TGTGCCAGCAGCTTGGCGGAGATTACTAGGGAGCAGTACTTC
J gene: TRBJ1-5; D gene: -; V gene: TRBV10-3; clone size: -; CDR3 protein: CAISEAGVGNQPQHF; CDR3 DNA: TGTGCCATCAGTGAGGCGGGAGTTGGCAATCAGCCCCAGCATTTT
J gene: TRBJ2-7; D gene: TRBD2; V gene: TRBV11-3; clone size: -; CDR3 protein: CASSPWTSGSFDEQYF; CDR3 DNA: TGTGCCAGCAGCCCCTGGACTAGCGGAAGCTTCGACGAGCAGTACTTC
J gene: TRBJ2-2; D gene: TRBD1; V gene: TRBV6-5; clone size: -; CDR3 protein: CASLYRGAGELFF; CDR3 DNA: TGTGCCAGCTTATACAGGGGCGCCGGGGAGCTGTTTTTT
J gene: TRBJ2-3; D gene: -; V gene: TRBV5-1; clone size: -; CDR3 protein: CASSRGIEADTQYF; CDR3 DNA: TGCGCCAGCAGCCGAGGGATTGAGGCAGATACGCAGTATTTT
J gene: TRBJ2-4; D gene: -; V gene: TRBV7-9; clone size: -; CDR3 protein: CASSSPGHGIQYF; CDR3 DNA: TGTGCCAGCAGCTCTCCGGGACACGGCATTCAGTACTTC
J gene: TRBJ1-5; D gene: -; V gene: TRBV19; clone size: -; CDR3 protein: CASSIAPGQPQHF; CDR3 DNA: TGTGCCAGTAGTATCGCACCAGGGCAGCCCCAGCATTTT
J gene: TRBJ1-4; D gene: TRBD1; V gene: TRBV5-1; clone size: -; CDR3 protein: CASRAGGSNEKLFF; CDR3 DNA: TGCGCCAGCAGGGCAGGGGGATCTAATGAAAAACTGTTTTTT
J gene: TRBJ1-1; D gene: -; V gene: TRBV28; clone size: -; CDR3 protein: CASSLGGKGNTEAFF; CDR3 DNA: TGTGCCAGCAGCCTCGGGGGGAAGGGGAACACTGAAGCTTTCTTT
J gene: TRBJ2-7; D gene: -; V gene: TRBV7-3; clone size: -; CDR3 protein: CASIPKGETTSYEQYF; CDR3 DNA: TGTGCCAGCATCCCCAAGGGGGAGACCACCTCCTACGAGCAGTACTTC
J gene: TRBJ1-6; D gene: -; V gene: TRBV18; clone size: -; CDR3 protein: CASSPEGGSSYNSPLHF; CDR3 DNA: TGTGCCAGCTCACCCGAAGGCGGAAGCTCCTATAATTCACCCCTCCACTTT
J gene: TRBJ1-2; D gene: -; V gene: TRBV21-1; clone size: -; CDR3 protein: CASSKGGQGDYGYTF; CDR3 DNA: TGTGCCAGCAGCAAAGGGGGACAGGGGGACTATGGCTACACCTTC
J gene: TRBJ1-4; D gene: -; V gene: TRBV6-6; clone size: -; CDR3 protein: CASSYLRTNEKLFF; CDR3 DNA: TGTGCCAGCAGTTACCTTCGGACTAATGAAAAACTGTTTTTT
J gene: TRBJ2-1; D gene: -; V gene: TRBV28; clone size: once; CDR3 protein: CASSSFSGYNEQFF; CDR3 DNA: TGTGCCAGCAGCTCCTTTAGCGGTTACAATGAGCAGTTCTTC
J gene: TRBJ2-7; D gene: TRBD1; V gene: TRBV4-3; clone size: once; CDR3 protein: CASSQVEGQTGYEQYF; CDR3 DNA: TGCGCCAGCAGCCAAGTCGAGGGACAGACTGGATACGAGCAGTACTTC
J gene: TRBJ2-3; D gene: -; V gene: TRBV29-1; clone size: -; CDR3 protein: CSATGRAGAQYF; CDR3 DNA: TGCAGCGCCACGGGCCGGGCCGGGGCGCAGTATTTT
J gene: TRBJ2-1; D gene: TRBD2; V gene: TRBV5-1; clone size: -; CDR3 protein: CASSPGLAGYNEQFF; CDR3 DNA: TGCGCCAGCAGCCCGGGACTAGCGGGGTACAATGAGCAGTTCTTC
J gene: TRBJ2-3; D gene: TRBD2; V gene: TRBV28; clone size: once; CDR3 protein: CASSLAGAGADTQYF; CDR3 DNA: TGTGCCAGCAGTCTAGCGGGAGCCGGGGCAGATACGCAGTATTTT
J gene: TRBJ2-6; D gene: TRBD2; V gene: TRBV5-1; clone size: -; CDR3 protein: CASSPGTSFSGANVLTF; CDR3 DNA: TGCGCCAGCAGCCCCGGGACTAGCTTCTCTGGGGCCAACGTCCTGACTTTC
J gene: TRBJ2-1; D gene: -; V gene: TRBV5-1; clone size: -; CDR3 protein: CASSLGTSINEQFF; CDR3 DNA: TGCGCCAGCAGCTTGGGTACTAGCATCAATGAGCAGTTCTTC
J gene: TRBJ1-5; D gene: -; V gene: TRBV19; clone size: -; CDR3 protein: CASSFQVQTAQHF; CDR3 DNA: TGTGCCAGTAGTTTCCAGGTACAAACAGCCCAGCATTTT
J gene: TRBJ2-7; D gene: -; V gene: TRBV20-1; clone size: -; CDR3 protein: CSATRALEQYF; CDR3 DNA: TGCAGTGCAACTCGAGCCCTCGAGCAGTACTTC
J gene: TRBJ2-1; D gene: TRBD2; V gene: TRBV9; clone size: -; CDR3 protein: CASSVGLAGNNEQFF; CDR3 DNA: TGTGCCAGCAGCGTAGGGCTAGCGGGTAACAATGAGCAGTTCTTC
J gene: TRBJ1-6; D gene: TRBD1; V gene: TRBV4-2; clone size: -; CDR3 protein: CASSQDRDRGLSPLHF; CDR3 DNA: TGTGCCAGCAGCCAAGATAGGGACAGGGGGCTTTCACCCCTCCACTTT
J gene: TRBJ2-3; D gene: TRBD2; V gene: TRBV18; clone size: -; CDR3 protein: CASSSGTSGRSDTQYF; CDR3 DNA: TGTGCCAGCTCATCTGGGACTAGCGGGAGGTCAGATACGCAGTATTTT
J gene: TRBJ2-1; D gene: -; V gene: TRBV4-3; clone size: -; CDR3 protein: CASSHRNEQFF; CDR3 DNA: TGCGCCAGCAGCCACAGGAATGAGCAGTTCTTC
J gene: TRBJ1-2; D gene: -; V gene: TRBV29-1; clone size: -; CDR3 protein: CSVESGGNYGYTF; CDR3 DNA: TGCAGCGTTGAATCCGGGGGGAACTATGGCTACACCTTC
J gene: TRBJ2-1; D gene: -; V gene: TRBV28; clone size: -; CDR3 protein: CASSTQGISYNEQFF; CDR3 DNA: TGTGCCAGCAGCACTCAGGGGATTTCTTACAATGAGCAGTTCTTC
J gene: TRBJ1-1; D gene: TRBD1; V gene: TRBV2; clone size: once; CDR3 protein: CASRGTGIPEAFF; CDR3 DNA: TGTGCCAGCAGGGGGACAGGCATCCCTGAAGCTTTCTTT
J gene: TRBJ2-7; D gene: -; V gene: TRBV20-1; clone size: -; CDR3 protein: CRVQQGDEQYF; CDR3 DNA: TGCAGGGTCCAACAGGGAGACGAGCAGTACTTC
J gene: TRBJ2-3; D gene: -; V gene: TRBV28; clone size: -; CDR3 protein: CASSLQAKTVTQYF; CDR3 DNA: TGTGCCAGCAGCCTACAGGCGAAGACAGTTACGCAGTATTTT
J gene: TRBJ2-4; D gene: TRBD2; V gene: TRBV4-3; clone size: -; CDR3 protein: CASSQWGGGAQNIQYF; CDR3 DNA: TGCGCCAGCAGCCAATGGGGGGGAGGGGCCCAAAACATTCAGTACTTC
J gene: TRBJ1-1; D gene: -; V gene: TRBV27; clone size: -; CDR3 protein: CASSLGGFTEAFF; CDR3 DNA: TGTGCCAGCAGTTTAGGGGGCTTCACTGAAGCTTTCTTT
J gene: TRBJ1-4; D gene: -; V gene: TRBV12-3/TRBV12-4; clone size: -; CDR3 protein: CASRNTGNEKLFF; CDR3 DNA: TGTGCCAGCAGAAATACAGGGAATGAAAAACTGTTTTTT
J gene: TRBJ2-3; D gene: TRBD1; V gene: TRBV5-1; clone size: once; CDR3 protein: CASSRDSYTDTQYF; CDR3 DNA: TGCGCCAGCAGCCGGGACAGTTACACAGATACGCAGTATTTT